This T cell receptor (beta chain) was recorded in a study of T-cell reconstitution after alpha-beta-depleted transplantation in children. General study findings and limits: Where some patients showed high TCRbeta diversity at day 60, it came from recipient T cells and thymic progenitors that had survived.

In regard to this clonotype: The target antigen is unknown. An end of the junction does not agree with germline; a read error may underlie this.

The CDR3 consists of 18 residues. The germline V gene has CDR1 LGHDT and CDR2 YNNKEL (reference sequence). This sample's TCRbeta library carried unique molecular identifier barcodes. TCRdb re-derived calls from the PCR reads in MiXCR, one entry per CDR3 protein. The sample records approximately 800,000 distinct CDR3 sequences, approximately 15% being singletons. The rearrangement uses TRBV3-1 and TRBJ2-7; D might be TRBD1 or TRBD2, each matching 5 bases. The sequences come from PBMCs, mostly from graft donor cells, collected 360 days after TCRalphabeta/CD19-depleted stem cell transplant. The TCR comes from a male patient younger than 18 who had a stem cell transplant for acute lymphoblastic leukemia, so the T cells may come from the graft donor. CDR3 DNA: TGTACCAGCAGTTTCAGTCTAGGGGTTGGGGACCGTTCCTACGAGCAGTACTTC. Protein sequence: CTSSFSLGVGDRSYEQYF.